A single sample gave rise to the 23 T cell receptor beta chains below, sequenced in a study of blood T cell repertoires in COVID-19. The method was immunoSEQ multiplex PCR; TCRdb's version includes in-frame clones alone and lacks a portion of them. The table shows 45,000 to 65,000 clones, with about 88% occurring only once. Sequencing was done on a sample of peripheral blood. These receptors were obtained from a human donor in a cohort sampled during active COVID-19.

V gene TRBV11-3 combines with J gene TRBJ2-5; TRBD2 matches 9 bases. V was clipped by 0 bases and J by 4 bases; unmatched bases: 12. The germline CDR1 and CDR2 sequences are SGHNT and YENEEA. This CDR3 region has 18 residues. In DNA, the CDR3 is TGTGCCAGCAGCTTAGATAAGGCTAGCGGGAACATGGCAGAGACCCAGTACTTC. It yields the protein CASSLDKASGNMAETQYF.

J is TRBJ2-4 and V is TRBV7-2; 8 bases map to TRBD1. Unmatched junction bases numbered 12, after V lost 2 bases and J lost 3 bases. In germline, CDR1 is SGHTA, CDR2 FQGNSA. The CDR3 has 18 amino acids. The chain's CDR3 is CASSLTPDRGNSKNIQYF. The CDR3 bases are TGTGCCAGCAGCTTAACCCCAGACAGGGGTAACAGCAAAAACATTCAGTACTTC.

CDR3 nucleotides: TGCAGTGCTAGTGTCTCTAGGGGCGACACTGAAGCTTTCTTT. Translating gives CSASVSRGDTEAFF. The rearrangement uses TRBV20-1 and TRBJ1-1; TRBD1 is a possible D gene (5 bases). Trimming took off 3 bases at V and 3 bases at J, with 14 bases between the two ends. CDR1 and CDR2 (germline): DFQATT, SNEGSKA (reference sequence). The CDR3 is 14 amino acids.

CDR3: CASSRALTRGNTDTQYF. The CDR3 bases are TGCGCCAGCAGCCGAGCCTTGACCCGAGGGAACACAGATACGCAGTATTTT. This chain connects TRBV4-1 to TRBJ2-3, with D possibly TRBD2 on 5 matching bases. Germline-derived CDR1 and CDR2 are MGHRA and YSYEKL. CDR3 size: 17 residues. V was pared by 4 bases and J by 2 bases, with 19 bases between.

J is TRBJ1-6 and V is TRBV11-2, with D unclear. Germline V gene sequence: CDR1 SGHAT, CDR2 FQNNGV. This CDR3 region has 15 residues. With 4 bases removed from V and 7 bases from J, the gap between germline ends came to 14 bases. The DNA for the CDR3 is TGTGCCAGCAGCTCGAACCGGGATGCCAATTCACCCCTCCACTTT. Encoded protein: CASSSNRDANSPLHF.

V is TRBV19 and J is TRBJ2-1; TRBD2 agrees at 11 bases. The CDR3 has 14 amino acids. The germline V gene has CDR1 LNHDA and CDR2 SQIVND (reference sequence). V shed 5 bases, J shed 8 bases, and the junction held 5 bases outside the gene matches. CDR3 nucleotide sequence: TGTGCCAGTAGTCTTGGGACTAGCGGTGATGAGCAGTTCTTC. Translating it yields CASSLGTSGDEQFF.

The rearrangement joins TRBV4-1 to TRBJ2-3; TRBD2 matches 7 bases. The trim removed 4 bases at V and 4 bases at J, leaving 5 bases unmatched. This CDR3 has 14 amino acids. Looked up from germline, CDR1 is MGHRA and CDR2 is YSYEKL. The CDR3 reads CASSLSLASDTQYF. The CDR3 DNA sequence: TGCGCCAGCAGCCTCTCACTAGCGTCAGATACGCAGTATTTT.

The chain uses TRBV19 and TRBJ1-3; D remains unclear. The germline CDR1 and CDR2 sequences are LNHDA and SQIVND (reference sequence). The CDR3 covers 15 residues. Between the trimmed V and J ends, which lost 9 bases and 0 bases, there was a span of 15 bases. CDR3 loop: CASFPGSLSGNTIYF. The DNA for the CDR3 is TGTGCCAGCTTCCCCGGGTCTCTCTCTGGAAACACCATATATTTT.

The V gene is TRBV2, the J gene TRBJ2-7; possibly TRBD2 for D (6 bases). Germline assignment: CDR1 SNHLY and CDR2 FYNNEI. V was trimmed by 6 bases and J by 6 bases, leaving 18 bases between them. CDR3 length: 14 amino acids. The CDR3 loop reads CASSEKETSGEQYF. The DNA for the CDR3 is TGTGCCAGCAGCGAAAAGGAGACTAGTGGCGAGCAGTACTTC.

The chain joins TRBV30 to TRBJ2-7; 12 nucleotides line up with TRBD2. Trimming took 5 bases from V and 2 from J; bases not matched to a gene: 7. Germline CDR1 and CDR2: GTSNPN and SVGIG (reference sequence). The CDR3 has 15 amino acids. The CDR3 is CAWSKLAGGTYEQYV. CDR3 bases: TGTGCCTGGTCTAAACTAGCGGGAGGAACCTACGAGCAGTACGTC.

V is TRBV6-6 and J is TRBJ2-7; 8 bases line up with TRBD2. Germline lookup yields CDR1 MNHNY and CDR2 SVGAGI (reference sequence). V lost 2 bases, J lost 0 bases, and 3 bases stayed unmatched. The CDR3 spans 15 residues. The CDR3 reads CASSYGAGASYEQYV. The CDR3 DNA is TGTGCCAGCAGTTACGGAGCGGGAGCCTCCTACGAGCAGTACGTC.

This chain links TRBV5-4 with TRBJ2-6; 11 positions match TRBD1. Per germline, CDR1 SGHNT and CDR2 YYREEE (reference sequence). The CDR3 runs 16 residues. V shed 4 bases and J 2 bases; nucleotides not matched to a gene: 2. For the CDR3, the DNA is TGTGCCAGCAGCAGGACAGGGGGCACTGGGGCCAACGTCCTGACTTTC. This encodes CASSRTGGTGANVLTF.

In DNA form, the CDR3 reads TGTGCCAGTAGCCCTACAGGGGGTTGGGAGACCCAGTACTTC. Protein sequence: CASSPTGGWETQYF. The chain combines TRBV19 with TRBJ2-5; 8 positions match TRBD1. V shed 6 bases, J shed 5 bases, and the junction held 8 bases outside the gene matches. The germline CDR1 and CDR2 sequences are LNHDA and SQIVND (reference sequence). The CDR3 covers 14 residues.

This clone was recorded once. The CDR3, as DNA: TGTGCCAGCAGCTTGGCCCTGGGAAGGGCGGGGGGGAGCACAGATACGCAGTATTTT. Protein: CASSLALGRAGGSTDTQYF. The genes are TRBV5-4 and TRBJ2-3; 9 nucleotides align to TRBD2. The CDR3 extends over 19 amino acids. V lost 0 bases to trimming and J lost 0 bases; unmatched junction nucleotides: 11. In germline, CDR1 is SGHNT, CDR2 YYREEE (reference sequence).

The chain joins TRBV4-2 to TRBJ2-1, with 7 nucleotides matching TRBD2. This CDR3 region has 16 residues. Losses at the gene ends were 4 bases for V and 3 bases for J; bases not matched to a gene: 9. From germline, CDR1 is LGHNA and CDR2 YNFKEQ. The CDR3 DNA reads TGTGCCAGCAGCCGGCTGACTAGCAGTCGCTACAATGAGCAGTTCTTC. Protein: CASSRLTSSRYNEQFF.

This chain connects TRBV28 to TRBJ2-7, with TRBD2 as a possible D gene (6 bases). Germline V CDR1 and CDR2: MDHEN, SYDVKM. The CDR3 extends over 14 amino acids. The V end lost 7 bases, the J end lost 4 bases, and 17 bases lay between the germline ends. CDR3 bases: TGTGCCAGCACCATGGGGGGATTAGTGTACGAGCAGTACTTC. Protein: CASTMGGLVYEQYF.

The CDR3 region has the DNA TGTGCCATCAGTGAGTCGGAGTGGGCAGATACGCAGTATTTT. Its protein product is CAISESEWADTQYF. The genes are TRBV10-3 and TRBJ2-3; the D is unclear. Germline V gene data show CDR1 as ENHRY and CDR2 as SYGVKD. Trimming stripped 0 bases from V and 4 bases from J, with 8 bases between. This CDR3 has 14 amino acids.

This clone came up a few times. The gene calls are TRBV6-6 and TRBJ1-5, with a weak D call TRBD1 (6 bases). The CDR3 covers 15 residues. Trimming pared 2 bases from V and 5 bases from J, leaving 13 bases between. Per germline, CDR1 MNHNY and CDR2 SVGAGI (reference sequence). The CDR3 DNA reads TGTGCCAGCAGTTACGGACAGCAAGGAGATCAGCCCCAGCATTTT. Translating it yields CASSYGQQGDQPQHF.

The chain carries TRBV5-1 and TRBJ1-2, with D tentatively TRBD1 (6 bases). CDR3 length: 16 amino acids. Germline CDR1 is SGHRS and CDR2 is YFSETQ. Trimming took 0 bases from V and 2 from J, leaving 14 bases between them. The CDR3, as DNA: TGCGCCAGCAGCTTGGGAGGGGGATCACAGAACTATGGCTACACCTTC. Protein product: CASSLGGGSQNYGYTF.

The gene calls are TRBV5-1 and TRBJ2-5, with TRBD2 identical over 9 bases. CDR3 size: 14 residues. Germline assignment: CDR1 SGHRS and CDR2 YFSETQ. Trimming cost V 7 bases and J 5 bases; bases outside gene matches: 9. CDR3 in amino acids: CASRAGGGAETQYF. In DNA form, the CDR3 reads TGCGCCAGCCGCGCGGGAGGGGGGGCCGAGACCCAGTACTTC.

The rearrangement joins TRBV30 to TRBJ2-1; 7 bases line up with TRBD2. The CDR3 covers 15 residues. The V segment lost 2 bases and the J segment 3 bases; nucleotides outside the gene matches: 7. CDR1 GTSNPN and CDR2 SVGIG come from the germline V gene (reference sequence). This CDR3 reads CAWSSGRELYNEQFF. In DNA, the CDR3 is TGTGCCTGGAGTTCAGGGCGGGAGCTCTACAATGAGCAGTTCTTC. Using reference TRBV30 and TRBJ2-1 for the parts outside the CDR3, the full variable domain is SQTIHQWPATLVQPVGSPLSLECTVEGTSNPNLYWYRQAAGRGLQLLFYSVGIGQISSEVPQNLSASRPQDRQFILSSKKLLLSDSGFYLCAWSSGRELYNEQFFGPGTRLTVL.

In its sample, this clone was seen once. Here the CDR3 reads CASSQAGVNEKLFF. Here the CDR3 DNA reads TGCGCCAGCAGCCAAGCCGGGGTGAATGAAAAACTGTTTTTT. This sequence joins TRBV4-3 and TRBJ1-4; D gene unclear. Germline assignment: CDR1 LGHNA and CDR2 YSLEER. Deletions cut 1 base from V and 5 bases from J, with 8 bases between. This CDR3 spans 14 amino acids.

The chain is built from TRBV18 and TRBJ1-4; D uncertain. V gave up 6 bases and J gave up 4 bases, with 9 bases separating them. The CDR3 loop spans 13 amino acids. Germline lookup yields CDR1 KGHSH and CDR2 LQKENI. CDR3 in amino acids: CASSQAFNEKLFF. CDR3 nucleotide sequence: TGTGCCAGCTCTCAGGCCTTTAATGAAAAACTGTTTTTT.